These 4 T cell receptor beta chains originate from one sample sequenced in a study of T cell repertoires and HLA-DP antigens (dated by TCRdb to the late 2010s). Libraries were prepared through the immunoSEQ multiplex PCR assay. This immuneACCESS table, as held by TCRdb, lists in-frame sequences with V and J called but not all clones. Of the missing ones, under half trace to an unresolved V gene in checked studies; the others have no known cause. This sample lists about 110,000 clones; 92% were detected once. Of the sample, about 0.25% is held by the ten largest clones. Antigens of these TCRs are unknown. The sample consisted of CD4+ T cells from PBMCs. These receptors were taken from a woman younger than 30 in good health and CMV-seronegative.

The gene calls are TRBV18 and TRBJ2-1; D call uncertain. This CDR3 region has 13 residues. CDR1 and CDR2 (germline): KGHSH, LQKENI. Trimming shortened V by 2 bases and J by 8 bases, and 10 bases separated the two germline ends. The chain's CDR3 is CASSPILLDEQFF. CDR3 nucleotides: TGTGCCAGCTCACCAATTCTGCTGGATGAGCAGTTCTTC.

The rearrangement links TRBV9 to TRBJ2-3, with a possible D match to TRBD2 (6 bases). From germline, CDR1 is SGDLS and CDR2 YYNGEE. The CDR3 is 14 amino acids. V was clipped by 4 bases and J by 4 bases, with 13 bases between them. In nucleotides, the CDR3 is TGTGCCAGCAGCTTAACGGGACTTTCAGATACGCAGTATTTT. As protein: CASSLTGLSDTQYF.

The gene calls are TRBV5-4 and TRBJ1-1; D is possibly TRBD1 (5 bases). There are 15 residues in the CDR3. The germline gives CDR1 SGHNT, CDR2 YYREEE (reference sequence). Trimming shortened V by 0 bases and J by 1 base, and 10 bases separated the two germline ends. This CDR3 reads CASSLGGLTNTEAFF. CDR3 nucleotides: TGTGCCAGCAGCTTGGGGGGACTGACGAACACTGAAGCTTTCTTT.

V gene TRBV28 combines with J gene TRBJ1-5, with unresolved D. Germline values: CDR1 MDHEN, CDR2 SYDVKM. Trimming cost V 6 bases and J 1 base, with 10 bases left between them. The CDR3 is 14 residues long. Here the CDR3 reads CASSVSGSNQPQHF. The CDR3 DNA reads TGTGCCAGCAGCGTCTCGGGGAGCAATCAGCCCCAGCATTTT.